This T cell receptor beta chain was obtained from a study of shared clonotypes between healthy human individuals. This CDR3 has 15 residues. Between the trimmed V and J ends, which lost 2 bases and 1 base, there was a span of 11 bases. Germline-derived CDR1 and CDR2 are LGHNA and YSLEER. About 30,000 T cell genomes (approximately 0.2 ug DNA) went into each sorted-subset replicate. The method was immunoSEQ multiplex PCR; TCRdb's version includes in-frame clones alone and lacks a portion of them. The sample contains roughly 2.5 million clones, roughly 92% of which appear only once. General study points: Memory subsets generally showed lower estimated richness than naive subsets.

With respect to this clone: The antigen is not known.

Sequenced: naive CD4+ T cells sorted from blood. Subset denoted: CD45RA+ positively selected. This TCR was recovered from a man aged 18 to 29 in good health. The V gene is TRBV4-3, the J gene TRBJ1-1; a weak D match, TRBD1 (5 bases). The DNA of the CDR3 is TGCGCCAGCAGCCAAAACTGGGGCACGAACACTGAAGCTTTCTTT. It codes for CASSQNWGTNTEAFF.